Listed below are T cell receptor beta chains from one sample, sequenced in a study of blood T cell repertoires in COVID-19. TCRdb keeps only in-frame clones here, not all; method: immunoSEQ multiplex PCR. The repertoire holds some 220,000 clones, just over 85% seen once, with roughly 3.4% in the top ten. Specimen: PBMCs or T cells enriched from blood (not recorded which). Every receptor here comes from a woman between 40 and 55 years old with acute COVID-19. The CDR3 runs from the conserved cysteine through the conserved F or W. D genes are given only for firm matches. A row's size may be missing; if present it is once, few, many or a size class.

V: TRBV2; size: NA; D: TRBD1; J: TRBJ1-3; DNA: TGTGCCAGCAGTCTCCGGACAGGTATCTACTCTGGAAACACCATATATTTT; CDR3: CASSLRTGIYSGNTIYF
V: TRBV6-2/TRBV6-3; size: NA; D: NA; J: TRBJ1-2; DNA: TGTGCCAGCAGTTACTATAGGCCAGGTGGCTACACCTTC; CDR3: CASSYYRPGGYTF
V: TRBV19; size: NA; D: TRBD1; J: TRBJ1-1; DNA: TGTGCCAGTAAGAGACAGGGGGCTACTGAAGCTTTCTTT; CDR3: CASKRQGATEAFF
V: TRBV10-3; size: NA; D: TRBD1; J: TRBJ2-5; DNA: TGTGCCATCAGTCGCCGGGACAGGGCCATGGCCCAGTACTTC; CDR3: CAISRRDRAMAQYF
V: TRBV5-1; size: NA; D: NA; J: TRBJ2-3; DNA: TGCGCCAGCAGCTTGACAAGACGGACTGGGGCAGATACGCAGTATTTT; CDR3: CASSLTRRTGADTQYF
V: TRBV5-4; size: NA; D: NA; J: TRBJ1-1; DNA: TGTGCCAGCAGCTTAGAACAGAACACTGAAGCTTTCTTT; CDR3: CASSLEQNTEAFF
V: TRBV27; size: NA; D: TRBD1; J: TRBJ2-3; DNA: TGTGCCAGCAGTTTACAAGACAGGGGGCCAGATACGCAGTATTTT; CDR3: CASSLQDRGPDTQYF
V: TRBV5-4; size: NA; D: NA; J: TRBJ1-4; DNA: TGTGCCAGCAGCTTTACAGGGTTAGGGCCAACTAATGAAAAACTGTTTTTT; CDR3: CASSFTGLGPTNEKLFF
V: TRBV5-1; size: NA; D: TRBD1; J: TRBJ1-2; DNA: TGCGCCAGCAGCGACGGACAGGGCAACTATGGCTACACCTTC; CDR3: CASSDGQGNYGYTF
V: TRBV6-5; size: NA; D: TRBD1; J: TRBJ1-5; DNA: TGTGCCAGCAATCAGGGGGTCTCTCGCAATCAGCCCCAGCATTTT; CDR3: CASNQGVSRNQPQHF
V: TRBV24-1; size: NA; D: TRBD1; J: TRBJ2-5; DNA: TGTGCCACCAGTGACCCTTCGGACAGGGAAGGGGAAGAGACCCAGTACTTC; CDR3: CATSDPSDREGEETQYF
V: TRBV14; size: NA; D: NA; J: TRBJ1-6; DNA: TGTGCCAGCAGCCCAGGGCCCAATTCACCCCTCCACTTT; CDR3: CASSPGPNSPLHF
V: TRBV15; size: NA; D: NA; J: TRBJ1-5; DNA: TGTGCCACCAGCAGAGGGGCGAATCAGCCCCAGCATTTT; CDR3: CATSRGANQPQHF
V: TRBV19; size: few; D: TRBD1; J: TRBJ1-3; DNA: TGTGCCAGTAGCCAACAGGGGCACTCTGGAAACACCATATATTTT; CDR3: CASSQQGHSGNTIYF
V: TRBV25-1; size: NA; D: TRBD1; J: TRBJ1-1; DNA: TGTGCCAGCAGGTTAACAGGGGGAGGGAACACTGAAGCTTTCTTT; CDR3: CASRLTGGGNTEAFF
V: TRBV4-3; size: NA; D: NA; J: TRBJ1-2; DNA: TGCGCCAGCAGCCAAGATCCTGTAAATGGCTACACCTTC; CDR3: CASSQDPVNGYTF
V: TRBV27; size: NA; D: NA; J: TRBJ1-2; DNA: TGTGCCAGCAGTTTAGGGCGGGGGAGGGTCGGCTACACCTTC; CDR3: CASSLGRGRVGYTF
V: TRBV10-2; size: few; D: TRBD1; J: TRBJ1-4; DNA: TGCGCCAGCACAAGGACAGGAGGAGAAAAACTGTTTTTT; CDR3: CASTRTGGEKLFF
V: TRBV30; size: NA; D: NA; J: TRBJ1-5; DNA: TGTGCCTGGAGTGTTAAGGGGCTGGGCCCCCAGCATTTT; CDR3: CAWSVKGLGPQHF
V: TRBV12-3/TRBV12-4; size: NA; D: NA; J: TRBJ1-2; DNA: TGTGCCAGCAGGCGCTTGGGAGGGAGTGCCTACACCTTC; CDR3: CASRRLGGSAYTF
V: TRBV27; size: NA; D: NA; J: TRBJ2-2; DNA: TGTGCCAGCAGTTCAGGGAACACCGGGGAGCTGTTTTTT; CDR3: CASSSGNTGELFF
V: TRBV5-1; size: NA; D: NA; J: TRBJ1-3; DNA: TGCGCCAGCAGCTTGAATGATCGCCTAGGTATCTCTGGAAACACCATATATTTT; CDR3: CASSLNDRLGISGNTIYF
V: TRBV11-2; size: NA; D: NA; J: TRBJ1-3; DNA: TGTGCCAGCAGCTCCATTAGCTCTGGAAACACCATATATTTT; CDR3: CASSSISSGNTIYF
V: TRBV7-7; size: NA; D: NA; J: TRBJ2-1; DNA: TGTGCCAGCAGCTCAGCCGGGGGGCCCTTTAAGAGCTCCTACAATGAGCAGTTCTTC; CDR3: CASSSAGGPFKSSYNEQFF
V: TRBV5-1; size: NA; D: NA; J: TRBJ1-3; DNA: TGCGCCAGCAGGGCCGGGGGGACTGGAAACACCATATATTTT; CDR3: CASRAGGTGNTIYF
V: TRBV6-6; size: NA; D: TRBD1; J: TRBJ1-3; DNA: TGTGCCAGCAGCCCTCCGTCGGGGACAGCTGGAAACACCATATATTTT; CDR3: CASSPPSGTAGNTIYF
V: TRBV6-1; size: NA; D: NA; J: TRBJ1-2; DNA: TGTGCCAGCAGTGAAACTCGTCAATCTCATGGCTACACCTTC; CDR3: CASSETRQSHGYTF
V: TRBV30; size: NA; D: NA; J: TRBJ1-2; DNA: TGTGCCTGGAGTCGGGACTATGGCTACACCTTC; CDR3: CAWSRDYGYTF
V: TRBV5-1; size: few; D: TRBD1; J: TRBJ2-7; DNA: TGCGCCAGCAGCGTGGGACCGGGACAGGGGGTGAACGAGCAGTACTTC; CDR3: CASSVGPGQGVNEQYF
V: TRBV2; size: NA; D: TRBD2; J: TRBJ2-3; DNA: TGTGCCAGCAGCCCCAGCGGGGGGGCGTCAGATACGCAGTATTTT; CDR3: CASSPSGGASDTQYF
V: TRBV5-4; size: NA; D: NA; J: TRBJ1-2; DNA: TGTGCCAGCAGCTTAGAGCTGGATGGCTACACCTTC; CDR3: CASSLELDGYTF
V: TRBV9; size: NA; D: TRBD1; J: TRBJ2-1; DNA: TGTGCCAGCAGCGCCACCGGGACAGGGCGCAATGAGCAGTTCTTC; CDR3: CASSATGTGRNEQFF
V: TRBV6-5; size: NA; D: NA; J: TRBJ1-2; DNA: TGTGCCAGCAGTCCTACCTCAGGGAACTATGGCTACACCTTC; CDR3: CASSPTSGNYGYTF
V: TRBV9; size: NA; D: NA; J: TRBJ1-2; DNA: TGTGCCAGCAGCCCAAGGTCGAGGATTGAGTCTGGCTACACCTTC; CDR3: CASSPRSRIESGYTF
V: TRBV3-1/TRBV3-2; size: NA; D: NA; J: TRBJ1-1; DNA: TGTGCCAGCAGCCCCCGGACAGCCGGCGGGACTGAAGCTTTCTTT; CDR3: CASSPRTAGGTEAFF
V: TRBV27; size: NA; D: NA; J: TRBJ2-1; DNA: TGTGCCAGCAGTTTAGACCATGACAGGACCAATGAGCAGTTCTTC; CDR3: CASSLDHDRTNEQFF
V: TRBV11-2; size: NA; D: NA; J: TRBJ1-2; DNA: TGTGCCAGCAGCTTAGCCGTGGCAGGGCTCGATGGCTACACCTTC; CDR3: CASSLAVAGLDGYTF
V: TRBV7-2; size: NA; D: NA; J: TRBJ2-1; DNA: TGTGCCAGCGGACGACAGGCCGGATACAATGAGCAGTTCTTC; CDR3: CASGRQAGYNEQFF
V: TRBV2; size: NA; D: TRBD1; J: TRBJ1-2; DNA: TGTGCCAGCAGTGATTCCCAGGGGGCGCGGGGCTATGGCTACACCTTC; CDR3: CASSDSQGARGYGYTF
V: TRBV3-1/TRBV3-2; size: NA; D: NA; J: TRBJ1-1; DNA: TGTGCCAGCAGAAAGGGGACTCAAGCTTTCTTT; CDR3: CASRKGTQAFF
V: TRBV18; size: NA; D: TRBD2; J: TRBJ2-3; DNA: TGTGCCAGCTCACCGATTGCGGGGGGAACAGATACGCAGTATTTT; CDR3: CASSPIAGGTDTQYF
V: TRBV7-9; size: NA; D: NA; J: TRBJ1-1; DNA: TGTGCCAGCAGCCCCACGTTCGGGGGGAACACTGAAGCTTTCTTT; CDR3: CASSPTFGGNTEAFF
V: TRBV5-1; size: NA; D: NA; J: TRBJ1-4; DNA: TGCGCCAGCAGCTTGGATGCAGGGGTTAATGAAAAACTGTTTTTT; CDR3: CASSLDAGVNEKLFF
V: TRBV3-1/TRBV3-2; size: NA; D: TRBD1; J: TRBJ1-6; DNA: TGTGCCAGCAGCCGAAGGACAGGGGTGGACAATTCACCCCTCCACTTT; CDR3: CASSRRTGVDNSPLHF
V: TRBV15; size: NA; D: NA; J: TRBJ1-5; DNA: TGTGCCACCAGCAGAGGACAGGAGGAGCAGCCCCAGCATTTT; CDR3: CATSRGQEEQPQHF
V: TRBV5-1; size: NA; D: TRBD1; J: TRBJ2-5; DNA: TGCGCCAGCAGATCAACAGGGGTCCAAGAGACCCAGTACTTC; CDR3: CASRSTGVQETQYF
V: TRBV19; size: few; D: NA; J: TRBJ1-2; DNA: TGTGCCAGTAAGGACGAAGGGAGATATGGCTACACCTTC; CDR3: CASKDEGRYGYTF
V: TRBV21-1; size: once; D: NA; J: TRBJ2-3; DNA: TGTGCCAGCAGCAAATGCTCTATGGGGGGGGCCACCACAGATACGCAGTATTTT; CDR3: CASSKCSMGGATTDTQYF
V: TRBV11-1; size: NA; D: TRBD1; J: TRBJ1-1; DNA: TGTGCCAGCAGACTTGACAGGGGGAGGTCTGAAGCTTTCTTT; CDR3: CASRLDRGRSEAFF
V: TRBV27; size: NA; D: TRBD1; J: TRBJ1-1; DNA: TGTGCCAGCAGTTTATCAGAAAAGGACAGGAGGAACACTGAAGCTTTCTTT; CDR3: CASSLSEKDRRNTEAFF
V: TRBV7-2; size: NA; D: TRBD1; J: TRBJ1-2; DNA: TGTGCCAGCAGCTTAAGCTCTGGACAGGGCGATGGCTACACCTTC; CDR3: CASSLSSGQGDGYTF
V: TRBV6-2/TRBV6-3; size: once; D: TRBD1; J: TRBJ1-2; DNA: TGTGCCAGCAGTCACAAGACAGGGGCCCAATATGGCTACACCTTC; CDR3: CASSHKTGAQYGYTF
V: TRBV5-1; size: NA; D: NA; J: TRBJ2-3; DNA: TGCGCCAGCAGCGTTAGGGGGGGCTCAGATACGCAGTATTTT; CDR3: CASSVRGGSDTQYF
V: TRBV5-1; size: NA; D: NA; J: TRBJ1-3; DNA: TGCGCCAGCAGCTTCGGGGGGAGCTCTGGAAACACCATATATTTT; CDR3: CASSFGGSSGNTIYF
V: TRBV27; size: NA; D: TRBD2; J: TRBJ2-3; DNA: TGTGCCAGCAGCCGTTGGCTAGCGGGGAACACAGATACGCAGTATTTT; CDR3: CASSRWLAGNTDTQYF
V: TRBV18; size: few; D: TRBD2; J: TRBJ2-4; DNA: TGTGCCAGCTCCCCGTTGCGGGAGTCAAAAAACATTCAGTACTTC; CDR3: CASSPLRESKNIQYF
V: TRBV29-1; size: NA; D: NA; J: TRBJ1-3; DNA: TGCAGCGCACAACAACAGGGCTCGGAGGACACCATATATTTT; CDR3: CSAQQQGSEDTIYF